This TCR beta chain was identified in a study of blood T cell repertoires in COVID-19. Across the whole study: In each case, the material was cDNA or gDNA derived from T cells, B-cell-depleted T cells, or PBMCs.

The authors' processing: Reference gene primer amplification yielded estimated nucleated cell counts. Assay used: immunoSEQ multiplex PCR; TCRdb lists only in-frame clones, some missing. The D gene and trimming were derived from the DNA, and the V and J assignments and clone size from that table. The profile shows around 54,000 clones, 75% to 85% of them singletons. CDR1 SNHLY and CDR2 FYNNEI come from the germline V gene. Losses at the gene ends were 7 bases for V and 7 bases for J; bases not matched to a gene: 6. The CDR3 spans 13 residues. This chain joins TRBV2 and TRBJ1-4, with TRBD1 matching 7 bases. The TCR sequence derives from a woman between 55 and 75 years old with acute or convalescent COVID-19. Material for sequencing was peripheral blood. CDR3 residues: CASMGQKGEKLFF. CDR3 sequence (DNA): TGTGCCAGCATGGGACAGAAGGGTGAAAAACTGTTTTTT. The whole variable domain, filled in from reference TRBV2 and TRBJ1-4, reads EPEVTQTPSHQVTQMGQEVILRCVPISNHLYFYWYRQILGQKVEFLVSFYNNEISEKSEIFDDQFSVERPDGSNFTLKIRSTKLEDSAMYFCASMGQKGEKLFFGSGTQLSVL.